Below are 30 T cell receptor beta chains sequenced from a single sample in a study of blood T cell repertoires in COVID-19. Assay used: immunoSEQ multiplex PCR; TCRdb lists only in-frame clones, some missing. The sample has about 200,000 clones, 70% to 90% seen once; the top ten hold 7.6%. Source material: peripheral blood. The receptors were sampled from a woman aged 45-59 years with active or convalescent COVID-19.

In regard to this clone: Germline and junction disagree at one end, which may indicate a read error. The chain joins TRBV19 to TRBJ2-1; 11 positions match TRBD1. CDR1 is LNHDA, CDR2 SQIVND, per germline (reference sequence). The CDR3 contains 12 residues. CDR3 coding DNA: TGTGCCAGTACGAATTTGGACAGGGGGCTCGTCTTC. Its protein product is CASTNLDRGLVF.

The chain is built from TRBV11-2 and TRBJ1-2; TRBD1 matches 7 bases. The CDR3 extends over 13 amino acids. V lost 5 bases, J lost 5 bases, and 5 bases stayed unmatched. Per germline, CDR1 SGHAT and CDR2 FQNNGV. Here the CDR3 DNA reads TGTGCCAGCAGCGATGACAGGGAATATGGCTACACCTTC. Protein sequence: CASSDDREYGYTF.

The J gene is TRBJ1-6, the V gene TRBV12-3 or TRBV12-4; no clear D gene. Between the trimmed V and J ends, which lost 0 bases and 9 bases, there was a span of 6 bases. CDR3 length equals 13 residues. DNA of the CDR3: TGTGCCAGCAGTTTAGCGCTCGGTTCACCCCTCCACTTT. This encodes CASSLALGSPLHF.

The chain joins TRBV24-1 to TRBJ1-1, with 7 bases that match TRBD1. This CDR3 is built from 13 residues. J was trimmed by 4 bases and V by 5 bases; bases with no gene match: 3. Germline-derived CDR1 and CDR2 are KGHDR and SFDVKD. The CDR3 nucleotides are TGTGCCACCAGTGGTTCAGGGGGCACTGAAGCTTTCTTT. Translation: CATSGSGGTEAFF.

V usage is TRBV28 and J usage is TRBJ2-5; TRBD2 matches at 8 bases. The CDR3 spans 13 residues. J lost 2 bases, V lost 10 bases, and 6 bases had no gene match. Germline assignment: CDR1 MDHEN and CDR2 SYDVKM. The CDR3 DNA sequence: TGTGCCACCGGGACTAGGGTTCAAGAGACCCAGTACTTC. Amino acid sequence: CATGTRVQETQYF.

A few counts support this clone. This rearrangement joins TRBV7-2 to TRBJ2-1; possible D gene TRBD2, 5 bases. The CDR3 contains 15 residues. CDR1 is SGHTA and CDR2 is FQGNSA in the germline V gene. V lost 6 bases and J lost 3, with 15 bases in between. CDR3 residues: CASRRAFHDYNEQFF. CDR3 coding DNA: TGTGCCAGCAGGCGGGCTTTCCACGACTACAATGAGCAGTTCTTC.

The chain combines TRBV18 with TRBJ1-3; 7 nucleotides line up with TRBD1. The CDR3 covers 14 residues. Per the germline V gene, CDR1 is KGHSH and CDR2 is LQKENI. Trimming cost V 6 bases and J 2 bases; bases outside gene matches: 4. Here the CDR3 reads CASSTRGTGNTIYF. The DNA of the CDR3 is TGTGCCAGCTCGACCAGGGGGACTGGAAACACCATATATTTT.

This chain's CDR3 is CASSPWRGPLTGELFF. CDR3 bases: TGTGCCAGCAGCCCGTGGCGGGGGCCCCTCACCGGGGAGCTGTTTTTT. This chain uses TRBV3-1 (or the pseudogene TRBV3-2) with TRBJ2-2, with D tentatively TRBD2 (7 bases). The CDR3 covers 16 residues. Trimming removed 4 bases from V and 4 bases from J, with 16 bases in between. Germline CDR1 and CDR2: LGHDT and YNNKEL (reference sequence).

J is TRBJ2-7 and V is TRBV6-1, with 7 bases aligning to TRBD2. V lost 1 base and J lost 0; bases outside the gene matches: 6. The germline V gene encodes CDR1 MNHNS and CDR2 SASEGT. The CDR3 is 16 residues long. The CDR3 reads CASSEGGGGSSYEQYV. The CDR3 DNA is TGTGCCAGCAGTGAAGGGGGAGGCGGGAGCTCCTACGAGCAGTACGTC.

The chain employs TRBV6-5 and TRBJ1-1; the D gene is possibly TRBD1 (5 bases). The germline V gene has CDR1 MNHEY and CDR2 SVGAGI. Trimming stripped 6 bases from V and 1 base from J, with 15 bases between. The CDR3 is made up of 15 amino acids. In nucleotides, the CDR3 is TGTGCCAGCAGGAACAACGACAGAGCGAACACTGAAGCTTTCTTT. It specifies CASRNNDRANTEAFF.

Here the CDR3 DNA reads TGTGCCAAGGTGGACTATAGCAATCAGCCCCAGCATTTT. It yields the protein CAKVDYSNQPQHF. The genes are TRBV27 and TRBJ1-5, with D uncertain. The germline CDR1 and CDR2 sequences are MNHEY and SMNVEV (reference sequence). The CDR3 loop spans 13 amino acids. The V gene lost 10 bases and the J gene lost 0 bases, with 10 bases spanning the gap.

This rearrangement joins TRBV10-2 to TRBJ2-1; TRBD2 aligns across 12 bases. CDR1 and CDR2 from the germline V gene are WSHSY and SAAADI. V dropped 1 base and J dropped 4; count of bases not matched to a gene: 5. This CDR3 spans 17 amino acids. The CDR3 loop is CASSELPGTSGYNEQFF. Written as DNA, the CDR3 is TGCGCCAGCAGTGAGTTACCCGGGACTAGCGGGTACAATGAGCAGTTCTTC.

This chain uses TRBV6-5 with TRBJ1-6, with D perhaps TRBD1 (6 bases). V was trimmed by 6 bases and J by 5 bases, leaving 14 bases between them. The germline V gene encodes CDR1 MNHEY and CDR2 SVGAGI. CDR3 length: 15 residues. The CDR3 sequence is CASSPQGSDNSPLHF. CDR3 sequence (DNA): TGTGCCAGCAGCCCACAGGGATCAGATAATTCACCCCTCCACTTT.

The chain is built from TRBV6-5 and TRBJ2-4; perhaps TRBD1 as D (5 bases). The CDR3 runs 12 residues. V shed 6 bases and J shed 6 bases, with 9 bases lying between them. The germline V gene has CDR1 MNHEY and CDR2 SVGAGI. The CDR3, as DNA: TGTGCCAGCAGGGGGCGCGGAAACATTCAGTACTTC. This codes for CASRGRGNIQYF.

The sample holds a few counts of this clone. The rearrangement uses TRBV7-9 and TRBJ2-2; 10 nucleotides line up with TRBD1. Germline lookup yields CDR1 SEHNR and CDR2 FQNEAQ (reference sequence). The V and J ends lost 5 bases and 5 bases, in that order; junction bases with no gene match: 8. This CDR3 contains 16 residues. As DNA, the CDR3 is TGTGCCAGCAGCCCGACAGGGGGCGCAGAGACCGGGGAGCTGTTTTTT. As protein: CASSPTGGAETGELFF.

V usage is TRBV24-1 and J usage is TRBJ2-3, with D hard to call. This CDR3 is 12 amino acids long. V was shortened by 3 bases and J by 4 bases, with 4 bases between the two germline ends. CDR1 is KGHDR and CDR2 is SFDVKD in the germline V gene. The CDR3 nucleotides are TGTGCCACCAGTGATGGAGCAGATACGCAGTATTTT. It is translated as CATSDGADTQYF.

The chain joins TRBV5-1 to TRBJ2-3, with 12 bases lining up with TRBD2. Germline-derived CDR1 and CDR2 are SGHRS and YFSETQ. The ends lost 4 bases at V and 6 bases at J; junction bases unmatched: 9. The CDR3 loop spans 16 amino acids. The CDR3 here is CASSQPSGGVMDTQYF. The CDR3 coding sequence is TGCGCCAGCAGCCAACCTAGCGGGGGGGTGATGGATACGCAGTATTTT.

This chain joins TRBV6-2 or TRBV6-3 and TRBJ1-3; no clear D gene. CDR3 length: 15 residues. V gave up 0 bases and J gave up 4 bases, with 10 bases separating them. Germline CDR1 MNHEY, CDR2 SVGEGT. CDR3 nucleotides: TGTGCCAGCAGTTACTCGGCCGGGGAGGGAAACACCATATATTTT. Amino acid sequence: CASSYSAGEGNTIYF.

CDR3 sequence: CASIQGYTF. DNA for the CDR3: TGTGCCAGCATCCAGGGCTACACCTTC. This chain uses TRBV27 with TRBJ1-2; D is unresolved. The germline gives CDR1 MNHEY, CDR2 SMNVEV (reference sequence). The CDR3 is made up of 9 amino acids. Trimming shortened V by 7 bases and J by 8 bases, and 5 bases separated the two germline ends.

This chain uses TRBV28 with TRBJ1-1, with TRBD1 matching over 7 bases. V gave up 2 bases and J gave up 7 bases; unmatched junction bases: 7. Germline CDR1 MDHEN, CDR2 SYDVKM. The CDR3 has 14 amino acids. The CDR3 protein is CASSLAHRDSEAFF. The DNA of the CDR3 is TGTGCCAGCAGTTTAGCGCACCGGGACAGTGAAGCTTTCTTT.

CDR3 nucleotides: TGTGCCACCGCAAACAGGGTAGGTCCGCAGTATTTT. This encodes CATANRVGPQYF. The V gene is TRBV6-4, the J gene TRBJ2-3; tentatively, D is TRBD1 (6 bases). Germline V gene sequence: CDR1 MRHNA, CDR2 SNTAGT. This CDR3 region has 12 residues. Trimming pared 10 bases from V and 10 bases from J, leaving 18 bases between.

The genes are TRBV27 and TRBJ1-2; D might be TRBD1 (6 bases). The V gene's germline CDR1 is MNHEY and CDR2 SMNVEV (reference sequence). The V gene lost 5 bases and the J gene lost 2 bases, with 18 bases spanning the gap. The CDR3 loop spans 16 amino acids. The CDR3: CASSRRGLGNNYGYTF. The CDR3 DNA follows: TGTGCCAGCAGTCGCAGGGGCCTCGGGAACAACTATGGCTACACCTTC.

The chain carries TRBV19 and TRBJ1-5; 7 bases match TRBD1. This CDR3 comprises 16 residues. The ends lost 9 bases at V and 0 bases at J; junction bases unmatched: 11. Germline loops: CDR1 LNHDA, CDR2 SQIVND (reference sequence). The CDR3 bases are TGTGCCAGCGCACCGGGACAGACTTTTAGCAATCAGCCCCAGCATTTT. It encodes CASAPGQTFSNQPQHF.

The genes are TRBV6-2 or TRBV6-3 and TRBJ2-5; TRBD1 is a possible D gene (6 bases). V lost 6 bases and J lost 2, with 16 bases in between. CDR3 length equals 15 residues. Per the germline V gene, CDR1 is MNHEY and CDR2 is SVGEGT. The CDR3 region has the DNA TGTGCCAGCAGCAAAACAGGGAAACGGCAAGAGACCCAGTACTTC. This codes for CASSKTGKRQETQYF.

This chain joins TRBV3-1 (or the pseudogene TRBV3-2) and TRBJ2-7; TRBD2 matches 9 bases. The trim removed 6 bases at V and 5 bases at J, leaving 5 bases unmatched. The germline V gene has CDR1 LGHDT and CDR2 YNNKEL (reference sequence). This CDR3 has 13 amino acids. This CDR3 reads CASSKREVDEQYF. CDR3 bases: TGTGCCAGCAGTAAGCGGGAGGTGGACGAGCAGTACTTC.

The chain employs TRBV19 and TRBJ1-2; 8 bases line up with TRBD1. J was trimmed by 1 base and V by 6 bases; bases with no gene match: 7. This CDR3 has 15 amino acids. Germline CDR1 reads LNHDA; CDR2 reads SQIVND (reference sequence). CDR3 sequence (DNA): TGTGCCAGTAGCCAAGACAGGGGATATAACTATGGCTACACCTTC. As protein: CASSQDRGYNYGYTF.

The chain employs TRBV5-1 and TRBJ1-5; 7 bases agree with TRBD1. With 5 bases clipped from V and 2 bases from J, the junction kept 4 bases outside the gene matches. This CDR3 has 14 residues. The germline CDR1 and CDR2 sequences are SGHRS and YFSETQ. DNA for the CDR3: TGCGCCAGCAGACTTGGACAGGGCAATCAGCCCCAGCATTTT. Amino acids: CASRLGQGNQPQHF.

In DNA form, the CDR3 reads TGTGCCAGCAGTGAAGGTCCGGGACTAGAGACCGGGGAGCTGTTTTTT. This gives the protein CASSEGPGLETGELFF. The genes are TRBV6-1 and TRBJ2-2, with 8 bases matching TRBD2. Germline V gene sequence: CDR1 MNHNS, CDR2 SASEGT. The CDR3 extends over 16 amino acids. The V and J ends lost 1 base and 5 bases, in that order; junction bases with no gene match: 6.

The V and J genes are TRBV7-2 and TRBJ2-7, with 9 bases matching TRBD2. From germline, CDR1 is SGHTA and CDR2 FQGNSA. The V gene end was trimmed by 5 bases and the J gene end by 5 bases; junction bases not matched to a gene: 10. This CDR3 is built from 15 residues. The CDR3 DNA sequence: TGTGCCAGCAGCCTTCAGCGGGAGGTTATCGACGAGCAGTACTTC. Translated: CASSLQREVIDEQYF.

This clone has just one count. V usage is TRBV29-1 and J usage is TRBJ1-1; D remains unclear. The germline CDR1 and CDR2 sequences are SQVTM and ANQGSEA. V was trimmed by 6 bases and J by 0 bases, leaving 8 bases between them. The CDR3 runs 12 residues. CDR3 in DNA: TGCAGCGTGAGGTTTATGAACACTGAAGCTTTCTTT. Amino acids: CSVRFMNTEAFF.